Shown below are 14 T cell receptor beta chains from a single sample sequenced in a study of sequential checkpoint blockade in melanoma. This sample's treatment: randomized to nivolumab then ipilimumab (arm A) or the reverse (arm B). The repertoire was sequenced with immunoSEQ multiplex PCR; TCRdb's copy has only in-frame clones and lacks some. Here the sample spans 3,500 or so clones, about 60% being singletons. The specimen comprised CD8+ T cells sorted from blood (inferred from file names), sampled from a patient given nivolumab and ipilimumab in sequence. Receptors were obtained from a human donor with melanoma.

This clone showed up just a few times. This chain joins TRBV27 and TRBJ1-6, with a tentative D call TRBD1 (5 bases). The CDR3 loop spans 13 amino acids. V was shortened by 4 bases and J by 11 bases, with 12 bases between the two germline ends. Germline lookup yields CDR1 MNHEY and CDR2 SMNVEV (reference sequence). The CDR3 DNA is TGTGCCAGCAGTTACAGCAGGACAACACCCCTCCACTTT. This sequence encodes CASSYSRTTPLHF.

The gene calls are TRBV7-9 and TRBJ2-1; a possible D gene is TRBD1 (6 bases). CDR1 SEHNR and CDR2 FQNEAQ come from the germline V gene (reference sequence). The CDR3 length is 13 residues. The V and J ends lost 8 bases and 3 bases respectively, with 11 bases between them. The CDR3 sequence is CASGRTDYNEQFF. The CDR3 DNA reads as TGTGCCAGCGGCCGGACAGACTACAATGAGCAGTTCTTC.

V gene TRBV27 combines with J gene TRBJ1-5; no reliable D call. The CDR3 spans 16 residues. Trimming took 5 bases from V and 5 from J, leaving 19 bases between them. Germline CDR1 and CDR2: MNHEY and SMNVEV (reference sequence). CDR3 residues: CASSTGFGREYQPQHF. CDR3 coding DNA: TGTGCCAGCAGTACCGGGTTCGGCAGAGAATATCAGCCCCAGCATTTT.

The chain couples TRBV4-3 to TRBJ1-4, with 9 bases aligning to TRBD1. In germline, CDR1 is LGHNA, CDR2 YSLEER. This CDR3 spans 16 amino acids. V lost 1 base to trimming and J lost 7 bases; unmatched junction nucleotides: 7. CDR3 loop: CASSQASGTGSEKLFF. CDR3 nucleotides: TGCGCCAGCAGCCAAGCTTCCGGGACAGGGAGTGAAAAACTGTTTTTT.

This CDR3 is CASSLSGGTYEQYF. The CDR3 region has the DNA TGTGCCAGCAGCCTATCGGGCGGGACCTACGAGCAGTACTTC. The chain is built from TRBV4-2 and TRBJ2-7, with D possibly matching TRBD2 (6 bases). This CDR3 region has 14 residues. Germline loops: CDR1 LGHNA, CDR2 YNFKEQ. V shed 4 bases and J shed 2 bases, with 12 bases lying between them.

The chain is built from TRBV5-1 and TRBJ2-7, with D possibly being TRBD2 (5 bases). Trimming took off 1 base at V and 3 bases at J, with 11 bases between the two ends. The CDR3 is 14 amino acids. CDR1 is SGHRS, CDR2 YFSETQ, per germline. CDR3 in DNA: TGCGCCAGCAGCTTGTGGGCGGGCGGCTACGAGCAGTACTTC. Protein: CASSLWAGGYEQYF. Using reference TRBV5-1 and TRBJ2-7 for the parts outside the CDR3, the full variable domain is KAGVTQTPRYLIKTRGQQVTLSCSPISGHRSVSWYQQTPGQGLQFLFEYFSETQRNKGNFPGRFSGRQFSNSRSEMNVSTLELGDSALYLCASSLWAGGYEQYFGPGTRLTVT.

The chain employs TRBV9 and TRBJ1-1, with D possibly matching TRBD1 (5 bases). The CDR3 runs to 13 residues. Germline CDR1 SGDLS, CDR2 YYNGEE. The V end was cut by 3 bases, the J end by 6 bases, with 12 bases between. The CDR3 protein is CASSAGHFSEAFF. The DNA for the CDR3 is TGTGCCAGCAGCGCCGGACATTTCTCTGAAGCTTTCTTT. The whole variable domain, filled in from reference TRBV9 and TRBJ1-1, reads DSGVTQTPKHLITATGQRVTLRCSPRSGDLSVYWYQQSLDQGLQFLIQYYNGEERAKGNILERFSAQQFPDLHSELNLSSLELGDSALYFCASSAGHFSEAFFGQGTRLTVV.

By frequency in the sample, this clone is large. This same CDR3 is encoded by further DNA sequences in the sample. The chain has TRBV7-8 and TRBJ1-2; D may be TRBD1 (5 bases). Trimming left V 1 base short and J 8 bases short, with 8 bases between. Looked up from germline, CDR1 is SGHVS and CDR2 is FQNEAQ. The CDR3 is 12 amino acids. CDR3 protein: CASSLGRDGYTF. The CDR3 DNA sequence: TGTGCCAGCAGCTTAGGGCGGGACGGCTACACCTTC.

The V and J genes are TRBV7-8 and TRBJ2-7; weak D call: TRBD1 (6 bases). The CDR3 has 17 amino acids. Germline-derived CDR1 and CDR2 are SGHVS and FQNEAQ. Trimming took 1 base from V and 1 from J, leaving 17 bases between them. DNA of the CDR3: TGTGCCAGCAGCTTAGGCGCTGCTGACAGGCCGTCCTACGAGCAGTACTTC. Translation gives CASSLGAADRPSYEQYF. The whole variable domain, remainder taken from reference TRBV7-8 and TRBJ2-7, is GAGVSQSPRYKVAKRGQDVALRCDPISGHVSLFWYQQALGQGPEFLTYFQNEAQLDKSGLPSDRFFAERPEGSVSTLKIQRTQQEDSAVYLCASSLGAADRPSYEQYFGPGTRLTVT.

Concerning this clone itself: A far larger clone is off by one base, so a read error is likely. The chain links TRBV5-7 to TRBJ1-1, with 9 positions matching TRBD1. TRBV5-7 has ORF status, its function being uncertain. The CDR3 is 13 amino acids. The trim removed 1 base at V and 12 bases at J, leaving 7 bases unmatched. The CDR3 region is CASSLIQGAGTFF. The CDR3 bases are TGTGCCAGCAGCTTGATACAGGGGGCCGGGACTTTCTTT.

This chain links TRBV19 with TRBJ2-7, with D possibly TRBD2 on 5 matching bases. CDR3 length: 12 residues. In germline, CDR1 is LNHDA, CDR2 SQIVND (reference sequence). The V end lost 6 bases, the J end lost 5 bases, and 11 bases lay between the germline ends. The CDR3 region has the DNA TGTGCCAGTAGCCCGGACTCTAACGAGCAGTACTTC. This gives the protein CASSPDSNEQYF.

CDR3 loop: CASSEGRQGLPQHF. CDR3 nucleotides: TGTGCCAGCAGTGAGGGCAGGCAGGGGCTGCCCCAGCATTTT. This rearrangement joins TRBV6-1 to TRBJ1-5, with D possibly matching TRBD1 (6 bases). V gave up 3 bases and J gave up 9 bases, with 15 bases separating them. Germline V gene sequence: CDR1 MNHNS, CDR2 SASEGT. This CDR3 is built from 14 residues.

The chain couples TRBV2 to TRBJ2-7; no clear D gene. V lost 3 bases and J lost 6, with 6 bases in between. Germline V gives CDR1 SNHLY, CDR2 FYNNEI. CDR3 length equals 11 residues. CDR3: CASSEVAEQYF. The CDR3 DNA reads as TGTGCCAGCAGTGAGGTGGCCGAGCAGTACTTC.

The V and J genes are TRBV4-1 and TRBJ2-7; 8 nucleotides align to TRBD2. Per germline, CDR1 MGHRA and CDR2 YSYEKL. CDR3 length equals 17 residues. Trimming removed 0 bases from V and 2 bases from J; junction bases left unmatched: 9. The CDR3 DNA reads TGCGCCAGCAGCCAAGACCCCAGCGGGAGCTTTCCCTACGAGCAGTACTTC. This sequence encodes CASSQDPSGSFPYEQYF.